This TCR beta chain was profiled in a study of control samples from healthy donors and cancer patients. Profiling relied on immunoSEQ multiplex PCR, and the TCRdb table lists in-frame clones only, not all of them. There are 75,000 to 95,000 clones in the sample; 93% occur only once, and nearly 1.5% lies in the top ten. CDR3 length: 16 amino acids. V was pared by 0 bases and J by 3 bases, with 9 bases of the junction left unmatched. Germline CDR1 SGHRS, CDR2 YFSETQ. This receptor was identified in a woman in her thirties in good health. V and J are TRBV5-1 and TRBJ2-7; 7 nucleotides line up with TRBD1. Sequenced: blood. The CDR3 sequence: CASSLAGDSSLYEQYF. In DNA form, the CDR3 reads TGCGCCAGCAGCTTGGCCGGGGACAGTAGTCTCTACGAGCAGTACTTC.